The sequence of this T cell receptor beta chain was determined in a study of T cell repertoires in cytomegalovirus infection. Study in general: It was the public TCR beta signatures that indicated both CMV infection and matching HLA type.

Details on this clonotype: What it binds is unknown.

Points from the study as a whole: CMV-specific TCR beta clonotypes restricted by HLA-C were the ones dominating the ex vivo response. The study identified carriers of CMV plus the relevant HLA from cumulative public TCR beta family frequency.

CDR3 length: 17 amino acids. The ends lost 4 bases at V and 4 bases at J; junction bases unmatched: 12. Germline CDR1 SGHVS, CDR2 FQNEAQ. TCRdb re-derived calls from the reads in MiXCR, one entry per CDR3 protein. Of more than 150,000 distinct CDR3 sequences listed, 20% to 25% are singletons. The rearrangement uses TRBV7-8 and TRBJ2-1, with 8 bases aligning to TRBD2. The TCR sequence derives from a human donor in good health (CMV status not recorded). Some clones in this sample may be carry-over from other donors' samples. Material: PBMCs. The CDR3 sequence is CASSSTLAGNPYNEQFF. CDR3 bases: TGTGCCAGCAGCTCGACGCTAGCGGGCAACCCTTACAATGAGCAGTTCTTC.